Listed below are T cell receptor beta chains from one sample, sequenced in a study of identical twins. TCRdb analysed the 5' RACE reads with MiXCR anew, one entry per CDR3 protein. The repertoire holds 1.5 million to 2 million distinct CDR3 sequences, with about 32% as singletons. The source material was cord blood. These receptors all come from a newborn girl in good health. The CDR3 runs from the conserved cysteine through the conserved F or W. D genes are given only for firm matches. Size tells how often a clone was seen (once, few, many) or the class of an expanded clone, and some rows leave it out.

D: TRBD1
size: few
V: TRBV10-3
J: TRBJ1-5
DNA: TGTGCCATCAGTGATACGGGACAGATCAATCAGCCCCAGCATTTT
CDR3: CAISDTGQINQPQHF

D: -
size: once
V: TRBV7-9
J: TRBJ1-2
DNA: TGTGCCAGCAGCCCATCTACGGTTTATGGCTACACCTTC
CDR3: CASSPSTVYGYTF

D: TRBD1
size: -
V: TRBV4-1
J: TRBJ1-5
DNA: TGCGCCAGCAGCCAAGTCAAGGGCAGGGGGAATCAGCCCCAGCATTTT
CDR3: CASSQVKGRGNQPQHF

D: TRBD2
size: few
V: TRBV5-1
J: TRBJ2-7
DNA: TGCGCCACGGCACGGGACTACATCTCCTACAATGAGCAGTACTTC
CDR3: CATARDYISYNEQYF

D: -
size: -
V: TRBV13
J: TRBJ2-7
DNA: TGTGCCAGCAGCTTATTCGCGCTAGCCTCCTACGAGCAGTACTTC
CDR3: CASSLFALASYEQYF

D: -
size: -
V: TRBV24-1
J: TRBJ2-1
DNA: TGTGCCACCAGTGATTGGTTGGGTGAGCAGTTCTTC
CDR3: CATSDWLGEQFF

D: TRBD1
size: few
V: TRBV5-1
J: TRBJ1-4
DNA: TGCGCCAGCAGCCCCGGACAGGGTGTAGAAAAACTGTTTTTT
CDR3: CASSPGQGVEKLFF

D: TRBD1
size: -
V: TRBV6-5
J: TRBJ1-5
DNA: TGTGTCAGCAAGAATCAGGGGGCTGGGGGCAATCAGCCCCAGCATTTT
CDR3: CVSKNQGAGGNQPQHF

D: TRBD1
size: -
V: TRBV7-9
J: TRBJ1-4
DNA: TGTGCCAGCAGCTTAACCCTGGGACAGGGGAACGAAAAACTGTTTTTT
CDR3: CASSLTLGQGNEKLFF

D: TRBD2
size: -
V: TRBV28
J: TRBJ2-1
DNA: TGTGCCAGCAGTTTGGGTCCCTTATTTCAGGCTACGACTAGCGTGCAGTTCTTC
CDR3: CASSLGPLFQATTSVQFF

D: -
size: few
V: TRBV20-1
J: TRBJ2-3
DNA: TGCAGTGCTAGGGACTACAGGATTTCAGATACGCAGTATTTT
CDR3: CSARDYRISDTQYF

D: -
size: -
V: TRBV12-3/TRBV12-4
J: TRBJ2-3
DNA: TGTGCCACCATTTCTTTGGGGGGGCCCACAGATACGCAGTATTTT
CDR3: CATISLGGPTDTQYF

D: -
size: many
V: TRBV29-1
J: TRBJ2-7
DNA: TGCAGCGTTGTCTCAGGGCTCCACGAGCAGTACTTC
CDR3: CSVVSGLHEQYF

D: -
size: -
V: TRBV4-1
J: TRBJ1-6
DNA: TGCGCCAGCAGCCAAGGTATTTGGGATTCACCCCTCCACTTT
CDR3: CASSQGIWDSPLHF

D: -
size: -
V: TRBV9
J: TRBJ1-2
DNA: TGTGCCAGCAGCCCCCTCATCCGGGATGGCTACACCTTC
CDR3: CASSPLIRDGYTF

D: TRBD2
size: -
V: TRBV12-3/TRBV12-4
J: TRBJ2-4
DNA: TGTGCCAGCAGTCCCCGGACTAGCGGGAGGATAAAAAACATTCAGTACTTC
CDR3: CASSPRTSGRIKNIQYF

D: -
size: -
V: TRBV21-1
J: TRBJ2-2
DNA: TGTGCCAGCAGCAAATTCCTACCTACTACAGCCGCCGGGGAGCTGTTTTTT
CDR3: CASSKFLPTTAAGELFF

D: -
size: few
V: TRBV6-7
J: TRBJ1-6
DNA: TGTGCCAGCCCGTGGGTTCGACCAAATTATAATTCACCCCTCCACTTT
CDR3: CASPWVRPNYNSPLHF

D: TRBD1
size: -
V: TRBV14
J: TRBJ2-3
DNA: TGTGCCAGCAGCCACGACAGGGTGAGCACAGATACGCAGTATTTT
CDR3: CASSHDRVSTDTQYF

D: -
size: few
V: TRBV12-3/TRBV12-4
J: TRBJ2-4
DNA: TGTGCCAGCACGGTAGACTTTGTCGGGGCCAAAAACATTCAGTACTTC
CDR3: CASTVDFVGAKNIQYF

D: -
size: -
V: TRBV5-1
J: TRBJ2-5
DNA: TGCGCCAGCAGCCATAGGACCAACAATGAGCAGTACTTC
CDR3: CASSHRTNNEQYF

D: TRBD1
size: few
V: TRBV6-2/TRBV6-3
J: TRBJ2-7
DNA: TGTGCCAGCAGTTATGGACAGGGATGGGAGCAGTACTTC
CDR3: CASSYGQGWEQYF

D: -
size: few
V: TRBV4-1
J: TRBJ2-3
DNA: TGCGCCAGCAGCCAAGAATCGGGGGTTAGACACACAGATACGCAGTATTTT
CDR3: CASSQESGVRHTDTQYF

D: -
size: -
V: TRBV25-1
J: TRBJ1-2
DNA: TGTGCCACTTCCCTAGGGGGAGACTATGGCTACACCTTC
CDR3: CATSLGGDYGYTF

D: -
size: few
V: TRBV20-1
J: TRBJ1-1
DNA: TGCAGTGCCAATCTTGGCAGACTTTCTGAAGCTTTCTTT
CDR3: CSANLGRLSEAFF

D: TRBD1
size: few
V: TRBV7-9
J: TRBJ2-3
DNA: TGTGCCAGCGGGGACAGCGCAGATACGCAGTATTTT
CDR3: CASGDSADTQYF

D: -
size: -
V: TRBV29-1
J: TRBJ2-7
DNA: TGCAGCGTTGGGCTGGGTATCGCCTACGAGCAGTACTTC
CDR3: CSVGLGIAYEQYF

D: TRBD1
size: -
V: TRBV6-6
J: TRBJ1-5
DNA: TGTGCCAGCAGTTACTCCGACAGGGGCCCCAATCAGCCCCAGCATTTT
CDR3: CASSYSDRGPNQPQHF

D: TRBD2
size: few
V: TRBV10-1
J: TRBJ2-3
DNA: TGCGCCAGCAACCGGGACTACACAGATACGCAGTATTTT
CDR3: CASNRDYTDTQYF

D: -
size: -
V: TRBV2
J: TRBJ1-5
DNA: TGTGCCAGCAGTGACCCCCCGCAGCCCCAGCATTTT
CDR3: CASSDPPQPQHF

D: TRBD2
size: few
V: TRBV9
J: TRBJ2-1
DNA: TGTGCCAGCAGCGTAGGAGGACTAGCGGGAGTTGAGCAGTTCTTC
CDR3: CASSVGGLAGVEQFF

D: TRBD2
size: -
V: TRBV9
J: TRBJ2-7
DNA: TGTGCCAGCAGCCCGGTAGATGTCCTAGCGGGAGGTTACGAGCAGTACTTC
CDR3: CASSPVDVLAGGYEQYF

D: TRBD2
size: -
V: TRBV20-1
J: TRBJ2-4
DNA: TGCAGTGCTAGAGATAGAGCTAGCGGGGGGTACATTCAGTACTTC
CDR3: CSARDRASGGYIQYF

D: TRBD1
size: -
V: TRBV6-2/TRBV6-3
J: TRBJ2-7
DNA: TGTGCCAGCAGCTCCGACAGGGGCCTTACCTACGAGCAGTACTTC
CDR3: CASSSDRGLTYEQYF

D: -
size: once
V: TRBV4-1
J: TRBJ2-2
DNA: TGCGCCAGCAGCCGAATCTATGGAACCGGGGAGCTGTTTTTT
CDR3: CASSRIYGTGELFF

D: TRBD2
size: few
V: TRBV10-3
J: TRBJ2-2
DNA: TGTGCCATCAGGGCTGGACTAGCGGGAAAAAACACCGGGGAGCTGTTTTTT
CDR3: CAIRAGLAGKNTGELFF

D: -
size: -
V: TRBV27
J: TRBJ2-6
DNA: TGTGCCAGCAGTTTGGGCAGAAAGTACTCTGGGGCCAACGTCCTGACTTTC
CDR3: CASSLGRKYSGANVLTF

D: -
size: many
V: TRBV12-3/TRBV12-4
J: TRBJ1-5
DNA: TGTGCCAGCAGTTTGGCAGCGGATCAGCCCCAGCATTTT
CDR3: CASSLAADQPQHF

D: TRBD2
size: -
V: TRBV5-1
J: TRBJ2-2
DNA: TGCGCCAGCAGCTACCAGACTAGCGGGAGGGCCCACACCGGGGAGCTGTTTTTT
CDR3: CASSYQTSGRAHTGELFF

D: -
size: few
V: TRBV5-1
J: TRBJ2-7
DNA: TGCGCCAGCAGCTTGAACATCGGAGCCGGGGGCTACGAGCAGTACTTC
CDR3: CASSLNIGAGGYEQYF

D: -
size: -
V: TRBV9
J: TRBJ2-3
DNA: TGTGCCAGCAGCCCCAGACGAGCCCTCACAGATACGCAGTATTTT
CDR3: CASSPRRALTDTQYF

D: -
size: -
V: TRBV20-1
J: TRBJ1-4
DNA: TGCAGTGCGGGGGAGGTTGCAACTAATGAAAAACTGTTTTTT
CDR3: CSAGEVATNEKLFF

D: -
size: many
V: TRBV20-1
J: TRBJ1-1
DNA: TGCAGTGCTAGCCGACAGAACACTGAAGCTTTCTTT
CDR3: CSASRQNTEAFF

D: TRBD2
size: few
V: TRBV20-1
J: TRBJ2-3
DNA: TGCAGTGCTAGAGGCGGGAGACCCGATACGCAGTATTTT
CDR3: CSARGGRPDTQYF

D: -
size: -
V: TRBV14
J: TRBJ2-1
DNA: TGTGCCAGCAGCCAAGACCCCTGGCTAGTTGGGTCCTACAATGAGCAGTTCTTC
CDR3: CASSQDPWLVGSYNEQFF